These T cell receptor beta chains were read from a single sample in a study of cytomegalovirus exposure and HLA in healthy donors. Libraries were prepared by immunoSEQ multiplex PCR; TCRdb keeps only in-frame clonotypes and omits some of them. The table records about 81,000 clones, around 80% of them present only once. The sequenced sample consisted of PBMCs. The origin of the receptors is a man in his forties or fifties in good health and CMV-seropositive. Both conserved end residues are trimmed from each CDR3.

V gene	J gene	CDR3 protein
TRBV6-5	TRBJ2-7	ASSLGTGHYEQY
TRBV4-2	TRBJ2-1	ASSQVTSGNSYNEQF
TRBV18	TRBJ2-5	ASSPRSAETQY
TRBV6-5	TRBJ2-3	ASSVLGTTGDTQY
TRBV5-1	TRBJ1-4	ASSLGSRTGSGEKLF
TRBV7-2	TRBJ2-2	ASSLSSGAGELF
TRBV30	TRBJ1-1	AWSPGGVTEAF
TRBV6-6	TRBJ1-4	ASSYGTGATNEKLF
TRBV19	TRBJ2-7	ASSIFGEQY
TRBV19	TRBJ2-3	ASSPPGQGSTQY
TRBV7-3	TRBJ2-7	ASSLNAGNLYEQY
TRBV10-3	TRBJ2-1	ATTGVEYNEQF
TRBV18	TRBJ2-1	ASSPGTSGRNEQF
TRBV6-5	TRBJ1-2	ASKRVGTDYGYT
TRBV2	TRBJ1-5	ASSEALLAIESNQPQH
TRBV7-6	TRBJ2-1	ASSLLAGAWNEQF
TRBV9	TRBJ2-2	ASSVAGPGAGELF
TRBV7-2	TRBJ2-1	ASSLSGGSYNEQF
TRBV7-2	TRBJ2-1	ASSPTGTGAYNEQF
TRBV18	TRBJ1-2	ASSPPTGDNYGYT
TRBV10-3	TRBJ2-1	AISESVVNEQF
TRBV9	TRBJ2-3	ASSVGESPYTQY
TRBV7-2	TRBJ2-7	ASSLVDTQSSYEQY
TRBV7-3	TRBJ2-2	ASSQGGPRELF
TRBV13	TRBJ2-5	ASSLGGHSYQETQY
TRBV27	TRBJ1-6	ASSLPDRLSPLH
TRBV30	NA	AWSVWTSGLSSYEQY
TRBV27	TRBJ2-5	ASSLAPGQGFETQY
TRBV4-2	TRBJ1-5	ASSQDNTAGQPQH
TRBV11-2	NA	ASSLDWEGGDYEQY
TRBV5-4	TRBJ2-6	ASSTGISGANGLT
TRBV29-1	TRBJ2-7	SRPGGEQY
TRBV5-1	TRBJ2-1	ASSLEGGRRSYNEQF
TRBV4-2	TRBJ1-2	ASREAQGGGGGYT
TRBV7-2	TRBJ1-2	ASSFGQVGGYT
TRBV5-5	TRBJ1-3	ASSLQAYSGNTIY